The 32 T cell receptor beta chains given below trace back to one sample, sequenced in a study of shared clonotypes between healthy human individuals. The assay was immunoSEQ multiplex PCR, and TCRdb's table has in-frame clones only and misses some. The sample includes about 980,000 clones, roughly 72% of them seen just once. The material sequenced was memory CD4+ T cells sorted from blood. Subset reported: CD45RA-negative fraction. Receptors were obtained from a man younger than 35 in good health.

Comment on this clone: Other DNA sequences within the sample encode an identical CDR3. The gene calls are TRBV5-8 and TRBJ2-3; 7 nucleotides match TRBD2. The CDR3 length is 14 residues. V lost 2 bases to trimming and J lost 1 base; unmatched junction nucleotides: 1. Per the germline V gene, CDR1 is SGHTS and CDR2 is YDEGEE. CDR3 bases: TGTGCCAGCAGCTTTGGGGGGGGCACAGATACGCAGTATTTT. Residues: CASSFGGGTDTQYF. Complete variable domain (other parts from reference TRBV5-8 and TRBJ2-3): EAGVTQSPTHLIKTRGQQATLRCSPISGHTSVYWYQQALGLGLQFLLWYDEGEERNRGNFPPRFSGRQFPNYSSELNVNALELEDSALYLCASSFGGGTDTQYFGPGTRLTVL.

J is TRBJ2-5 and V is TRBV30; D possibly corresponds to TRBD1 (6 bases). Germline values: CDR1 GTSNPN, CDR2 SVGIG (reference sequence). Trimming stripped 0 bases from V and 7 bases from J, with 6 bases between. There are 11 residues in the CDR3. The CDR3 region is CAWSVQGTQYF. The CDR3 DNA reads TGTGCCTGGAGTGTACAGGGGACCCAGTACTTC.

This clone was detected only a few times. The V call is TRBV9, the J call TRBJ1-1; a weak D match, TRBD1 (5 bases). Trimming shortened V by 0 bases and J by 6 bases, and 21 bases separated the two germline ends. The CDR3 runs to 17 residues. Germline lookup yields CDR1 SGDLS and CDR2 YYNGEE. In DNA form, the CDR3 reads TGTGCCAGCAGCGTAGAGGTGGCGGGGCAGGGACCCGCTGAAGCTTTCTTT. Translation gives CASSVEVAGQGPAEAFF.

The gene calls are TRBV7-6 and TRBJ2-3; 9 bases line up with TRBD2. V gave up 4 bases and J gave up 5 bases; unmatched junction bases: 10. CDR1 and CDR2 from the germline V gene are SGHVS and FNYEAQ. This CDR3 is built from 16 residues. Here the CDR3 reads CASSSSSGGRGDTQYF. The CDR3 region has the DNA TGTGCCAGCAGCTCCTCGAGCGGGGGGCGGGGAGATACGCAGTATTTT. Looking up the rest from reference TRBV7-6 and TRBJ2-3 gives the full variable domain: GAGVSQSPRYKVTKRGQDVALRCDPISGHVSLYWYRQALGQGPEFLTYFNYEAQQDKSGLPNDRFSAERPEGSISTLTIQRTEQRDSAMYRCASSSSSGGRGDTQYFGPGTRLTVL.

This chain joins TRBV30 and TRBJ1-5; weak D call: TRBD1 (5 bases). Trimming took 0 bases from V and 1 from J, leaving 13 bases between them. Looked up from germline, CDR1 is GTSNPN and CDR2 is SVGIG (reference sequence). The CDR3 runs 16 residues. The CDR3 bases are TGTGCCTGGAGTGTACTCGGGGGAGTAAGCAATCAGCCCCAGCATTTT. Its translation is CAWSVLGGVSNQPQHF.

This CDR3 reads CAWSTLLGNGYTF. The CDR3 DNA sequence: TGTGCCTGGAGTACCCTTTTGGGAAATGGCTACACCTTC. The chain uses TRBV30 and TRBJ1-2, with D uncertain. The germline gives CDR1 GTSNPN, CDR2 SVGIG (reference sequence). Trimming pared 2 bases from V and 6 bases from J, leaving 13 bases between. This CDR3 is built from 13 residues.

The chain carries TRBV20-1 and TRBJ2-7; D gene unclear. Trimming took 6 bases from V and 2 from J, leaving 8 bases between them. From germline, CDR1 is DFQATT and CDR2 SNEGSKA (reference sequence). CDR3 length: 11 amino acids. The CDR3 coding sequence is TGCAGTGCCCAAAATCCCTACGAGCAGTACTTC. It yields the protein CSAQNPYEQYF.

This clone was seen only once. The CDR3 region is CASSPEWSSGPPDTQYF. Here the CDR3 DNA reads TGTGCCAGCAGCCCCGAGTGGTCTAGCGGGCCCCCAGATACGCAGTATTTT. The rearrangement links TRBV7-2 to TRBJ2-3, with TRBD2 matching 8 bases. Germline loops: CDR1 SGHTA, CDR2 FQGNSA. The CDR3 runs 17 residues. J was trimmed by 4 bases and V by 5 bases; bases with no gene match: 14.

About this clone itself: A read error may explain this, as a much larger clone is one base away. CDR3 loop: CASSWGLAYNEQFF. Written as DNA, the CDR3 is TGTGCCAGCAGCTGGGGACTAGCGTACAATGAGCAGTTCTTC. This chain uses TRBV7-2 with TRBJ2-1, with 10 bases that match TRBD2. The CDR3 has 14 residues. CDR1 SGHTA and CDR2 FQGNSA come from the germline V gene. Unmatched junction bases numbered 1, after V lost 4 bases and J lost 4 bases.

The chain couples TRBV2 to TRBJ1-6, with D perhaps matching TRBD1 (6 bases). Germline CDR1 and CDR2: SNHLY and FYNNEI. The CDR3 runs 14 residues. V gave up 2 bases and J gave up 9 bases, with 11 bases separating them. The CDR3, as DNA: TGTGCCAGCAGTGAAAAAGGGGGACGTTCACCCCTCCACTTT. Translation gives CASSEKGGRSPLHF.

The chain couples TRBV28 to TRBJ1-6; D gene unclear. V was clipped by 10 bases and J by 1 base, with 17 bases between them. Germline assignment: CDR1 MDHEN and CDR2 SYDVKM. The length of the CDR3 is 16 residues. The CDR3 coding sequence is TGTGCCACGCGTAGAAGTTCGGGATCCTATAATTCACCCCTCCACTTT. As protein: CATRRSSGSYNSPLHF.

With regard to this clone: This specimen includes other DNA sequences encoding the same CDR3. The chain couples TRBV11-2 to TRBJ2-7, with TRBD2 matching over 12 bases. The CDR3 totals 14 residues. With V trimmed by 5 bases and J by 4 bases, 3 bases remained unmatched. Germline V gene sequence: CDR1 SGHAT, CDR2 FQNNGV. The CDR3 sequence is CASSLAGGTYEQYF. The CDR3 DNA sequence: TGTGCCAGCAGCCTAGCGGGAGGGACGTACGAGCAGTACTTC.

This clone occurred many times. V and J are TRBV5-6 and TRBJ1-2; TRBD1 is a possible D gene (6 bases). Trimming left V 0 bases short and J 8 bases short, with 14 bases between. There are 14 residues in the CDR3. In germline, CDR1 is SGHDT, CDR2 YYEEEE. This CDR3 reads CASSLAAGGKGYTF. The CDR3 DNA is TGTGCCAGCAGCTTGGCCGCGGGGGGCAAAGGCTACACCTTC.

This chain joins TRBV18 and TRBJ2-3, with D unclear. CDR1 is KGHSH and CDR2 is LQKENI in the germline V gene. The CDR3 has 15 residues. The V and J ends lost 5 bases and 2 bases respectively, with 14 bases between them. The CDR3: CASSKGVGNTDTQYF. The CDR3 region has the DNA TGTGCCAGCTCAAAGGGTGTTGGAAACACAGATACGCAGTATTTT.

The chain links TRBV19 to TRBJ1-5, with a tentative D call TRBD1 (5 bases). The V end was cut by 4 bases, the J end by 6 bases, with 10 bases between. The CDR3 totals 13 residues. The V gene's germline CDR1 is LNHDA and CDR2 SQIVND (reference sequence). CDR3 DNA: TGTGCCAGTAGTACGAGGGGAATTCAGCCCCAGCATTTT. Translation gives CASSTRGIQPQHF. The full variable domain, with the rest looked up from reference TRBV19 and TRBJ1-5, is DGGITQSPKYLFRKEGQNVTLSCEQNLNHDAMYWYRQDPGQGLRLIYYSQIVNDFQKGDIAEGYSVSREKKESFPLTVTSAQKNPTAFYLCASSTRGIQPQHFGDGTRLSIL.

The chain is built from TRBV7-2 and TRBJ1-5, with D possibly TRBD1 on 5 matching bases. CDR1 is SGHTA and CDR2 is FQGNSA in the germline V gene. This CDR3 is 17 amino acids long. V was trimmed by 1 base and J by 4 bases, leaving 17 bases between them. Here the CDR3 DNA reads TGTGCCAGCAGCTTAGACTTTAGGGGAGTAAGAAATCAGCCCCAGCATTTT. Protein product: CASSLDFRGVRNQPQHF.

This clone was counted only a few times. Other DNA sequences in this specimen translate into the identical CDR3. V usage is TRBV20-1 and J usage is TRBJ2-7; TRBD1 matches 7 bases. The J segment lost 3 bases and the V segment lost 6 bases, leaving 2 bases of the junction unmatched. The germline CDR1 and CDR2 sequences are DFQATT and SNEGSKA (reference sequence). The CDR3 sequence is 11 residues long. CDR3 sequence (DNA): TGCAGTGCAAACAGGGGCTACGAGCAGTACTTC. It specifies CSANRGYEQYF.

The chain uses TRBV6-5 and TRBJ2-6, with D maybe TRBD1 (5 bases). The CDR3 sequence is 16 residues long. Trimming stripped 0 bases from V and 4 bases from J, with 10 bases between. Germline V gene sequence: CDR1 MNHEY, CDR2 SVGAGI. CDR3 in DNA: TGTGCCAGCAGTTACTCAAGGGGATCGGGGGCCAACGTCCTGACTTTC. Its translation is CASSYSRGSGANVLTF.

There are a few counts of this clone. This chain uses TRBV10-2 with TRBJ2-1; D gene uncertain. CDR3 size: 12 residues. Germline V gene sequence: CDR1 WSHSY, CDR2 SAAADI. The V end was cut by 4 bases, the J end by 6 bases, with 7 bases between. DNA for the CDR3: TGCGCCAGCAGTGGGACCTCCAATGAGCAGTTCTTC. Translating it yields CASSGTSNEQFF.

V and J are TRBV19 and TRBJ1-1; no clear D gene. Trimming left V 3 bases short and J 1 base short, with 9 bases between. CDR1 and CDR2 (germline): LNHDA, SQIVND (reference sequence). The CDR3 consists of 14 residues. The chain's CDR3 is CASSMVRQNTEAFF. The CDR3 DNA reads as TGTGCCAGTAGTATGGTACGACAGAACACTGAAGCTTTCTTT.

The gene calls are TRBV10-3 and TRBJ2-7; the match to TRBD2 covers 8 bases. Trimming at V came to 8 bases and at J to 4 bases, leaving 10 bases not matched to a gene. CDR1 ENHRY and CDR2 SYGVKD come from the germline V gene. This CDR3 contains 14 residues. The CDR3 DNA is TGTGCCATCCGGGAGGGAGGGAACAAATACGAGCAGTACTTC. Protein: CAIREGGNKYEQYF.

The chain uses TRBV14 and TRBJ2-3; TRBD2 agrees at 12 bases. The CDR3 has 17 residues. CDR1 is SGHDN, CDR2 FVKESK, per germline. V was clipped by 2 bases and J by 0 bases; unmatched bases: 3. CDR3 nucleotide sequence: TGTGCCAGCAGCCAACGACTAGCGGGAGTGAGCACAGATACGCAGTATTTT. It yields the protein CASSQRLAGVSTDTQYF.

The chain recombines TRBV5-4 with TRBJ2-5, with 14 bases aligning to TRBD2. Near its end, the DNA agrees better with TRBJ2-7, so the J call may be wrong. Germline CDR1 SGHNT, CDR2 YYREEE (reference sequence). This CDR3 is 17 amino acids long. CDR3: CASSPGLAGGGSYEQYF. Written as DNA, the CDR3 is TGTGCCAGCAGCCCCGGACTAGCGGGAGGAGGAAGCTACGAGCAGTACTTC.

The chain links TRBV11-2 to TRBJ2-3; D unresolved. This CDR3 contains 17 residues. The V and J ends lost 0 bases and 0 bases respectively, with 13 bases between them. The germline V gene encodes CDR1 SGHAT and CDR2 FQNNGV. The CDR3 reads CASSLEGARTSTDTQYF. CDR3 sequence (DNA): TGTGCCAGCAGCTTAGAAGGCGCCAGAACAAGCACAGATACGCAGTATTTT.

This clone was found many times. The genes are TRBV5-4 and TRBJ2-7, with D uncertain. CDR1 and CDR2 (germline): SGHNT, YYREEE (reference sequence). The CDR3 runs 14 residues. V lost 6 bases and J 1 base, leaving 14 bases between the germline ends. The chain's CDR3 is CASTPDPTSYEQYF. The CDR3 nucleotides read TGTGCCAGCACCCCCGACCCCACTTCCTACGAGCAGTACTTC.

In this sample, this clone turned up many times. The rearrangement links TRBV5-6 to TRBJ1-5; 7 positions agree with TRBD1. Trimming removed 5 bases from V and 4 bases from J; junction bases left unmatched: 12. This CDR3 contains 16 residues. CDR1 and CDR2 (germline): SGHDT, YYEEEE. This CDR3 reads CASSSWVKQGNQPQHF. The CDR3 bases are TGTGCCAGCAGTTCCTGGGTAAAACAGGGGAATCAGCCCCAGCATTTT.

V and J are TRBV19 and TRBJ2-1; D may match TRBD1 or TRBD2 (5 bases each). Trimming pared 6 bases from V and 0 bases from J, leaving 9 bases between. The CDR3 sequence is 14 residues long. Per germline, CDR1 LNHDA and CDR2 SQIVND (reference sequence). The CDR3 sequence is CASRRDPSYNEQFF. The CDR3 DNA follows: TGTGCCAGTAGGAGGGACCCCTCCTACAATGAGCAGTTCTTC.

The chain combines TRBV6-6 with TRBJ2-3; D is possibly TRBD1 or TRBD2 (6 bases each). This CDR3 has 16 residues. V lost 6 bases and J lost 1, with 17 bases in between. CDR1 is MNHNY, CDR2 SVGAGI, per germline (reference sequence). CDR3 amino acids: CASRPFGGAGTDTQYF. The CDR3, as DNA: TGTGCCAGCAGGCCCTTCGGGGGCGCCGGCACAGATACGCAGTATTTT.

V gene TRBV2 combines with J gene TRBJ1-2, with 7 bases fitting TRBD1. The germline V gene encodes CDR1 SNHLY and CDR2 FYNNEI. The CDR3 has 13 amino acids. Unmatched junction bases numbered 5, after V lost 4 bases and J lost 6 bases. CDR3 in DNA: TGTGCCAGCAGTGTAAGGGGGCACAATGGCTACACCTTC. This sequence encodes CASSVRGHNGYTF.

Points on this clone: The junction shows a germline mismatch at one end, possibly a read error. This chain connects TRBV20-1 to TRBJ2-7; D is unresolved. The CDR3 runs 11 residues. CDR1 and CDR2 (germline): DFQATT, SNEGSKA (reference sequence). The DNA of the CDR3 is TGCAGTGCTATGTCCTATGGCGGCAGTGGCTTC. As protein: CSAMSYGGSGF.

J is TRBJ1-4 and V is TRBV5-1, with unresolved D. Germline CDR1 reads SGHRS; CDR2 reads YFSETQ. This CDR3 contains 15 residues. Trimming left V 2 bases short and J 8 bases short, with 16 bases between. The CDR3 sequence: CASSLIGYLEEKLFF. CDR3 DNA sequence: TGCGCCAGCAGCTTAATAGGGTATTTGGAAGAAAAACTGTTTTTT.

The chain uses TRBV10-2 and TRBJ2-3, with TRBD2 as a possible D gene (7 bases). V dropped 10 bases and J dropped 0 bases, with 17 bases sitting between them. This CDR3 has 15 amino acids. In germline, CDR1 is WSHSY, CDR2 SAAADI. For the CDR3, the DNA is TGCGCCACCCAACAGGGAGGGAGGAGCACAGATACGCAGTATTTT. It codes for CATQQGGRSTDTQYF.